These 27 T cell receptor beta chains originate from one sample sequenced in a study of T cells in Graves' hyperthyroidism and ophthalmopathy. Amplification targeted TCR beta CDR3 regions from RNA transcripts. An initial round of RT-PCR targeting the TCR CDR3 relied on the HTBI primer set. TCRdb called the multiplex PCR reads again in MiXCR, with one record for every CDR3 protein. The table includes approximately 620,000 distinct CDR3 sequences, more than 11% detected once. The source material was blood. The receptors originated from a woman aged 30 to 39 with Graves' hyperthyroidism that later progressed to Graves' ophthalmopathy.

This clonotype appeared a few times. The CDR3 does not end in the conserved phenylalanine or tryptophan, so this is likely a read error. The V call is TRBV6-1, the J call TRBJ1-1; D possibly corresponds to TRBD1 (6 bases). Germline-derived CDR1 and CDR2 are MNHNS and SASEGT. CDR3 length equals 16 residues. Trimming took off 7 bases at V and 4 bases at J, with 22 bases between the two ends. CDR3 nucleotides: TGTGCCAGCACCCGGAGGGGGGGCGCCATCCCCACTGAAGCTTTCCTT. Protein sequence: CASTRRGGAIPTEAFL.

This clonotype was counted a few times. The rearrangement joins TRBV7-9 to TRBJ1-4; maybe TRBD1 (5 bases). CDR3 length: 15 residues. Trimming stripped 0 bases from V and 7 bases from J, with 12 bases between. The germline gives CDR1 SEHNR, CDR2 FQNEAQ (reference sequence). CDR3 in amino acids: CASSLAPEGSEKLFF. CDR3 coding DNA: TGTGCCAGCAGCTTAGCGCCAGAGGGGAGTGAAAAACTGTTTTTT.

This clonotype was seen once. V and J are TRBV10-3 and TRBJ2-7, with 8 nucleotides matching TRBD1. The CDR3 sequence is 16 residues long. From germline, CDR1 is ENHRY and CDR2 SYGVKD. J gave up 4 bases and V 2 bases, and 10 bases lay outside the gene matches. CDR3 sequence: CAISEAWAGGRYEQYF. The DNA for the CDR3 is TGTGCCATCAGTGAGGCTTGGGCAGGGGGCAGGTACGAGCAGTACTTC.

This clonotype was detected many times. The chain links TRBV27 to TRBJ2-7; TRBD2 matches 9 bases. V was pared by 3 bases and J by 5 bases, with 8 bases of the junction left unmatched. Germline V gives CDR1 MNHEY, CDR2 SMNVEV (reference sequence). There are 15 residues in the CDR3. The CDR3 DNA sequence: TGTGCCAGCAGTTTGTCTACTAGCGGGCCCAACGAGCAGTACTTC. Amino acid sequence: CASSLSTSGPNEQYF.

The chain couples TRBV7-9 to TRBJ2-7; D is uncertain. CDR1 and CDR2 from the germline V gene are SEHNR and FQNEAQ (reference sequence). V was clipped by 5 bases and J by 0 bases, with 14 bases between them. The CDR3 runs 15 residues. The CDR3 region has the DNA TGTGCCAGCAGCCTCGGACGTCCCAACTCCTACGAGCAGTACTTC. Protein sequence: CASSLGRPNSYEQYF.

On this clonotype itself: One base away lies a much larger clone, so this may be a sequencing read error. This chain joins TRBV6-1 and TRBJ1-1; TRBD1 is a possible D gene (5 bases). Germline lookup yields CDR1 MNHNS and CDR2 SASEGT. The V end lost 8 bases, the J end lost 4 bases, and 17 bases lay between the germline ends. The CDR3 runs to 14 residues. The CDR3 coding sequence is TGTGCCAGCGGCTCCGTAGGGGCGGGCACTGAAGCTTTCTTT. Its protein product is CASGSVGAGTEAFF.

V and J are TRBV24-1 and TRBJ1-2; a weak D match, TRBD1 (6 bases). This CDR3 is 14 amino acids long. Trimming took off 3 bases at V and 3 bases at J, with 10 bases between the two ends. The germline gives CDR1 KGHDR, CDR2 SFDVKD. CDR3 protein: CATSDGGLDYGYTF. CDR3 nucleotide sequence: TGTGCCACCAGTGATGGGGGGCTTGACTATGGCTACACCTTC.

This clonotype was detected ten times or more. The rearrangement uses TRBV27 and TRBJ2-7, with D tentatively TRBD2 (6 bases). Trimming removed 2 bases from V and 5 bases from J, with 10 bases in between. CDR3 length: 13 amino acids. Germline assignment: CDR1 MNHEY and CDR2 SMNVEV (reference sequence). This CDR3 is CASSLRGGNEQYF. The CDR3 DNA follows: TGTGCCAGCAGTTTACGAGGAGGGAACGAGCAGTACTTC.

This clonotype was seen at least ten times. The J gene is TRBJ1-1, the V gene TRBV6-1; tentatively, D is TRBD1 (5 bases). The germline V gene encodes CDR1 MNHNS and CDR2 SASEGT. Deletions cut 5 bases from V and 6 bases from J, with 19 bases between. CDR3 length: 15 amino acids. The CDR3 coding sequence is TGTGCCAGCAGTCACCGACAGTCGGGTCGTCCTGAAGCTTTCTTT. Amino acids: CASSHRQSGRPEAFF.

This CDR3 reads CASSRDTGYEQYF. DNA for the CDR3: TGTGCCAGCAGTCGGGACACAGGGTACGAGCAGTACTTC. V gene TRBV12-3 or TRBV12-4 combines with J gene TRBJ2-7; weak D call: TRBD1 (6 bases). This CDR3 has 13 residues. V was cut by 5 bases and J by 4 bases, with 12 bases left in between.

The table lists this clonotype with many counts. This chain joins TRBV29-1 and TRBJ2-3; no reliable D call. The CDR3 contains 14 residues. The ends were cut back, 1 base at V and 0 bases at J, with 8 bases in the middle. Germline CDR1 SQVTM, CDR2 ANQGSEA. The CDR3 loop reads CSVEGALSTDTQYF. The CDR3 DNA reads TGCAGCGTTGAAGGAGCGCTTAGCACAGATACGCAGTATTTT.

This clonotype was counted between two and nine times. This chain links TRBV11-3 with TRBJ2-7, with 10 bases that match TRBD1. Germline V gene data show CDR1 as SGHNT and CDR2 as YENEEA. Losses at the gene ends were 4 bases for V and 4 bases for J; bases not matched to a gene: 4. This CDR3 is 14 amino acids long. This CDR3 is CASSSDRGVYEQYF. Here the CDR3 DNA reads TGTGCCAGCAGCTCGGACAGGGGGGTTTACGAGCAGTACTTC.

This clonotype was observed many times. This chain links TRBV30 with TRBJ2-1; D is unclear. Germline loops: CDR1 GTSNPN, CDR2 SVGIG (reference sequence). The CDR3 length is 14 residues. The germline V and J ends were trimmed by 0 bases and 6 bases, with 12 bases remaining between them. The CDR3 reads CAWSVESGRNEQFF. The DNA for the CDR3 is TGTGCCTGGAGTGTGGAAAGTGGGCGCAATGAGCAGTTCTTC.

This clonotype showed up many times. This chain links TRBV28 with TRBJ1-5, with 8 nucleotides matching TRBD1. The ends lost 3 bases at V and 3 bases at J; junction bases unmatched: 10. This CDR3 comprises 17 residues. Germline CDR1 is MDHEN and CDR2 is SYDVKM. In DNA, the CDR3 is TGTGCCAGCAGTTTGGTTCGTTCAGGGGGCGACAATCAGCCCCAGCATTTT. This codes for CASSLVRSGGDNQPQHF.

The table lists this clonotype with many counts. This sequence joins TRBV5-8 and TRBJ2-1, with 8 bases aligning to TRBD2. Germline-derived CDR1 and CDR2 are SGHTS and YDEGEE. The V and J ends lost 0 bases and 4 bases, in that order; junction bases with no gene match: 9. This CDR3 is 17 amino acids long. For the CDR3, the DNA is TGTGCCAGCAGCTTGGATCGGACTAGCCGCCATTACAATGAGCAGTTCTTC. Residues: CASSLDRTSRHYNEQFF.

This clonotype has just a few counts. This chain connects TRBV5-1 to TRBJ2-7, with D tentatively TRBD1 (6 bases). V dropped 4 bases and J dropped 6 bases, with 14 bases sitting between them. The CDR3 is 13 amino acids. From germline, CDR1 is SGHRS and CDR2 YFSETQ. CDR3 DNA: TGCGCCAGCAGCACCACAGGGCAGGCCGAGCAGTACTTC. As protein: CASSTTGQAEQYF. The full variable domain, its missing parts supplied by reference TRBV5-1 and TRBJ2-7, is KAGVTQTPRYLIKTRGQQVTLSCSPISGHRSVSWYQQTPGQGLQFLFEYFSETQRNKGNFPGRFSGRQFSNSRSEMNVSTLELGDSALYLCASSTTGQAEQYFGPGTRLTVT.

This clonotype occurred a few times. The chain joins TRBV11-3 to TRBJ2-3; D call uncertain. V gave up 5 bases and J gave up 6 bases, with 15 bases separating them. Germline V CDR1 and CDR2: SGHNT, YENEEA. The CDR3 runs 14 residues. The CDR3 spells CASSASGVFDTQYF. The CDR3 coding sequence is TGTGCCAGCAGCGCATCGGGTGTATTTGATACGCAGTATTTT. Full variable domain (outside the CDR3, taken from reference TRBV11-3 and TRBJ2-3): EAGVVQSPRYKIIEKKQPVAFWCNPISGHNTLYWYLQNLGQGPELLIRYENEEAVDDSQLPKDRFSAERLKGVDSTLKIQPAELGDSAVYLCASSASGVFDTQYFGPGTRLTVL.

As for this clonotype: A much larger clone sits a single nucleotide away, making a read error possible. The chain couples TRBV11-3 to TRBJ2-1, with TRBD1 matching over 7 bases. The CDR3 loop spans 13 amino acids. The junction had 11 bases not matched to a gene; V was cut back by 7 bases and J by 11 bases. Per the germline V gene, CDR1 is SGHNT and CDR2 is YENEEA. This CDR3 reads CASNSRGQHKQFF. CDR3 coding DNA: TGTGCCAGCAACTCGAGGGGGCAGCATAAGCAGTTCTTC.

This clonotype was counted ten times or more. The rearrangement uses TRBV6-1 and TRBJ1-5, with TRBD1 matching over 8 bases. The length of the CDR3 is 12 residues. The germline V gene has CDR1 MNHNS and CDR2 SASEGT. The J segment lost 10 bases and the V segment lost 4 bases, leaving 3 bases of the junction unmatched. In DNA form, the CDR3 reads TGTGCCAGCAGTGGGACAGGGAGACCCCAGCATTTT. It encodes CASSGTGRPQHF.

This clonotype was seen ten or more times. The chain carries TRBV6-2 or TRBV6-3 and TRBJ2-2; TRBD2 agrees at 10 bases. The V segment lost 4 bases and the J segment 6 bases; nucleotides outside the gene matches: 8. The CDR3 length is 16 residues. The germline CDR1 and CDR2 sequences are MNHEY and SVGEGT. The CDR3 region has the DNA TGTGCCAGCAGTTCCCGGACTAGCGGCAGACCCGGGGAGCTGTTTTTT. Protein sequence: CASSSRTSGRPGELFF.

This chain joins TRBV27 and TRBJ1-6; 8 positions match TRBD1. Trimming removed 6 bases from V and 7 bases from J; junction bases left unmatched: 8. Germline lookup yields CDR1 MNHEY and CDR2 SMNVEV (reference sequence). The CDR3 totals 15 residues. The CDR3 DNA follows: TGTGCCAGCAGGGACAGGGTGATAGGAAATTCACCCCTCCACTTT. It specifies CASRDRVIGNSPLHF.

Concerning this clonotype itself: A junction boundary mismatches the germline segment, possibly from a read error. V and J are TRBV11-2 and TRBJ2-1; 8 bases are a match to TRBD2. Germline V gives CDR1 SGHAT, CDR2 FQNNGV. The CDR3 runs 16 residues. CDR3 residues: CASSWLAGRSYNAQFF. CDR3 sequence (DNA): TGCGCCAGCAGCTGGTTAGCGGGACGAAGCTACAATGCGCAGTTCTTC.

The rearrangement links TRBV7-2 to TRBJ1-1, with a tentative D call TRBD1 (6 bases). The CDR3 consists of 16 residues. The V end lost 2 bases, the J end lost 0 bases, and 13 bases lay between the germline ends. The germline CDR1 and CDR2 sequences are SGHTA and FQGNSA. The CDR3 region is CASSLPRDTMNTEAFF. CDR3 nucleotide sequence: TGTGCCAGCAGCTTACCCCGGGACACCATGAACACTGAAGCTTTCTTT.

This clonotype was counted ten times or more. The chain combines TRBV7-9 with TRBJ2-1; D ambiguous. Trimming cost V 1 base and J 5 bases, with 6 bases left between them. The V gene's germline CDR1 is SEHNR and CDR2 FQNEAQ (reference sequence). The CDR3 loop spans 13 amino acids. The CDR3 loop is CASSLGRHNEQFF. In DNA form, the CDR3 reads TGTGCCAGCAGCTTAGGGCGGCACAATGAGCAGTTCTTC.

This clonotype was seen a few times. The chain is built from TRBV10-3 and TRBJ2-1; no clear D. Germline CDR1 reads ENHRY; CDR2 reads SYGVKD. Trimming cost V 4 bases and J 0 bases, with 10 bases left between them. The CDR3 length is 15 residues. This CDR3 reads CAISAGEASYNEQFF. CDR3 bases: TGTGCCATCAGTGCAGGCGAAGCCTCCTACAATGAGCAGTTCTTC.

In this sample, this clonotype turned up many times. The chain combines TRBV20-1 with TRBJ2-1, with 9 bases identical to TRBD1. The germline V gene encodes CDR1 DFQATT and CDR2 SNEGSKA (reference sequence). Trimming cost V 3 bases and J 7 bases; bases outside gene matches: 13. The CDR3 is 16 residues long. The CDR3 bases are TGCAGTGCTAGTCATGCCACAGGGGGCTTGAAAAATGAGCAGTTCTTC. Residues: CSASHATGGLKNEQFF.

This clonotype has only one observation. The rearrangement uses TRBV5-6 and TRBJ2-1; unclear D gene. Germline values: CDR1 SGHDT, CDR2 YYEEEE. The CDR3 totals 15 residues. The V end lost 8 bases, the J end lost 8 bases, and 23 bases lay between the germline ends. CDR3 sequence (DNA): TGTGCCAGTGGCCTCCTCCCAGCCGAGCCCCATGAGCAGTTCTTC. This codes for CASGLLPAEPHEQFF.